The T cell receptor (beta chain) under discussion was sequenced for a study of metastatic and nonmetastatic thyroid tumors. Germline loops: CDR1 MNHEY, CDR2 SVGEGT. V dropped 2 bases and J dropped 3 bases, with 13 bases sitting between them. The CDR3 covers 15 residues. Every patient was untreated before thyroid surgery. This clone was recorded at least ten times. Via MiXCR, TCRdb re-called the PCR reads. Found here are about 40,000 clones, roughly a sixth of them singletons; the top ten hold 3.8%. This sequence originates from a female donor with papillary thyroid cancer or a benign thyroid nodule (not recorded which). Some clones in this sample may be carry-over from other donors' samples. Input material: blood. The J gene is TRBJ1-1, the V gene TRBV6-2 or TRBV6-3; D possibly corresponds to TRBD1 (5 bases). CDR3 DNA: TGTGCCAGCAGTTACCCCAGGGTGGTGGACACTGAAGCTTTCTTT. Translation: CASSYPRVVDTEAFF.